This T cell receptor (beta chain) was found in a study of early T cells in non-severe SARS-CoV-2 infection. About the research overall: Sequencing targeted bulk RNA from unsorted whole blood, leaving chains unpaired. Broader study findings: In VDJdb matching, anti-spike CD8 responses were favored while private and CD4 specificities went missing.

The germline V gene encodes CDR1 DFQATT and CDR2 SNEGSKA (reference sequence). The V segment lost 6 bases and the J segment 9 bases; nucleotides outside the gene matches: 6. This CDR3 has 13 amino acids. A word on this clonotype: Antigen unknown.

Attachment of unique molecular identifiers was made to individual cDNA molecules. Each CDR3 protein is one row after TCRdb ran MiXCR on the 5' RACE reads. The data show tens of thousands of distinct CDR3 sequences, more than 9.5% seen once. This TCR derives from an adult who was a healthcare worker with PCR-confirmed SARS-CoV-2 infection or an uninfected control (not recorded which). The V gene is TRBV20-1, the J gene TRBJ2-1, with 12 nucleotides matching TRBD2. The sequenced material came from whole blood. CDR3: CSASSGGAAEQFF. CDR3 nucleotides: TGCAGTGCCTCTAGCGGGGGGGCCGCTGAGCAGTTCTTC.